The rows below give T cell receptor beta chains drawn from one sample of a study of beta chain features in type 1 diabetes. The protocol was immunoSEQ multiplex PCR, while the TCRdb copy is restricted to in-frame clones and leaves out a portion. The sample holds fewer than 500,000 clones; roughly 13% are singletons and the top ten take approximately 0.038%. Material for sequencing was naive CD4+ T cells from blood. The receptor set was obtained from a man aged 30-40 years in good health. CDR3s include the opening cysteine and the closing phenylalanine or tryptophan. Fields, in order: V gene, D gene, clone size, J gene, CDR3 DNA, CDR3 protein. A D gene is named only where the DNA matches it firmly. The size of a clone is reported for some rows only, either as once, few or many, or as a class for expanded clones.

TRBV10-3	TRBD1	few	TRBJ2-3	TGTGCCACTAGCCTCCGGGACAGGGTGGCAGATACGCAGTATTTT	CATSLRDRVADTQYF
TRBV5-1	NA	few	TRBJ1-1	TGCGCCAGCAGCTTGGGAGACAGGACGAGCACTGAAGCTTTCTTT	CASSLGDRTSTEAFF
TRBV7-3	TRBD2	NA	TRBJ2-1	TGTGCCAGCAGCTTATCGGGGCGGGAGGGCCGATACAATGAGCAGTTCTTC	CASSLSGREGRYNEQFF
TRBV7-2	NA	few	TRBJ2-3	TGTGCCAGCAGTTCTTCCGGGACCAACACAGATACGCAGTATTTT	CASSSSGTNTDTQYF
TRBV20-1	NA	few	TRBJ2-7	TGCAGTGCGCTCAGGGGTTACGAGCAGTACTTC	CSALRGYEQYF
TRBV4-3	NA	NA	TRBJ2-5	TGCGCCAGCAGCCAAGGGTTCCAGGGCGGAGAGACCCAGTACTTC	CASSQGFQGGETQYF
TRBV19	TRBD2	NA	TRBJ2-7	TGTGCCAGTAGTTCCCCGGGACTAGCGGGTGCCTACGAGCAGTACTTC	CASSSPGLAGAYEQYF
TRBV18	NA	few	TRBJ2-5	TGTGCCAGCTCACAGGGACTCCAAGAGACCCAGTACTTC	CASSQGLQETQYF
TRBV11-2	NA	few	TRBJ2-4	TGTGCCAGCAGCTCCGGCATTGGAAACATTCAGTACTTC	CASSSGIGNIQYF
TRBV29-1	TRBD1	few	TRBJ2-5	TGCAGCGTTGAAGGTGTTGCGCAGGGGGCAAAGGGGACCCAGTACTTC	CSVEGVAQGAKGTQYF
TRBV11-2	NA	NA	TRBJ2-5	TGTGCCAGCAGCCGAACAGGAAGGGTGTACCAAGAGACCCAGTACTTC	CASSRTGRVYQETQYF